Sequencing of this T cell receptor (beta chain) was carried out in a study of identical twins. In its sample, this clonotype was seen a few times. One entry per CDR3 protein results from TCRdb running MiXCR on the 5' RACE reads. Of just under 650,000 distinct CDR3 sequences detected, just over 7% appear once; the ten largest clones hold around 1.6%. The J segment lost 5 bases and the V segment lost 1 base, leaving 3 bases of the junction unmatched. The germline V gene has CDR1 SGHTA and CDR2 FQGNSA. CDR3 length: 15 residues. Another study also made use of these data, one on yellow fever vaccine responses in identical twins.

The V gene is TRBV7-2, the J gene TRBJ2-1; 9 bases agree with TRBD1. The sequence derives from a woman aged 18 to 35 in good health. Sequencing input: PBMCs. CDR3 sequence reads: CASSLVGTGNNEQFF. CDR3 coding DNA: TGTGCCAGCAGCTTAGTGGGGACAGGGAACAATGAGCAGTTCTTC.